These 13 T cell receptor beta chains were sequenced from one sample in a study of cytomegalovirus exposure and HLA in healthy donors. The method was immunoSEQ multiplex PCR; TCRdb's version includes in-frame clones alone and lacks a portion of them. The sample consists of fewer than 200,000 clones, roughly 84% of them appearing once. The sequencing sample was made of PBMCs. These TCRs come from a woman aged 18-29 years in good health and CMV-seropositive.

This sequence joins TRBV27 and TRBJ2-1, with D unclear. The germline V gene encodes CDR1 MNHEY and CDR2 SMNVEV (reference sequence). V was pared by 5 bases and J by 0 bases, with 17 bases between. The CDR3 has 17 amino acids. The CDR3 DNA reads as TGTGCCAGCAGTGCTAAAGCTACTTCAAGCTCCTACAATGAGCAGTTCTTC. It is translated as CASSAKATSSSYNEQFF.

The gene calls are TRBV6-5 and TRBJ1-6, with D possibly being TRBD1 (6 bases). Looked up from germline, CDR1 is MNHEY and CDR2 is SVGAGI. The CDR3 loop spans 15 amino acids. Trimming removed 6 bases from V and 3 bases from J, with 12 bases in between. The CDR3, as DNA: TGTGCCAGCAGCCGACCACAGGGCTATAATTCACCCCTCCACTTT. This sequence encodes CASSRPQGYNSPLHF.

CDR3 protein: CASILAGSLREQYF. For the CDR3, the DNA is TGTGCCAGTATATTAGCGGGAAGCCTTAGGGAGCAGTACTTC. The J gene is TRBJ2-7, the V gene TRBV19; 8 bases are a match to TRBD2. This CDR3 is 14 amino acids long. The V gene's germline CDR1 is LNHDA and CDR2 SQIVND (reference sequence). V was clipped by 7 bases and J by 7 bases; unmatched bases: 12.

The V and J genes are TRBV15 and TRBJ2-5, with TRBD1 matching 7 bases. The CDR3 consists of 14 residues. Germline V gene lookup returns CDR1 LNHNV and CDR2 YYDKDF (reference sequence). J gave up 0 bases and V 9 bases, and 7 bases lay outside the gene matches. CDR3 in amino acids: CATSTGKYQETQYF. CDR3 sequence (DNA): TGTGCCACATCGACAGGGAAATACCAAGAGACCCAGTACTTC.

V is TRBV5-1 and J is TRBJ1-4; unclear D gene. This CDR3 spans 14 amino acids. Trimming pared 2 bases from V and 0 bases from J, leaving 5 bases between. Germline CDR1 is SGHRS and CDR2 is YFSETQ. CDR3 protein: CASSFRATNEKLFF. CDR3 sequence (DNA): TGCGCCAGCAGCTTTAGAGCAACTAATGAAAAACTGTTTTTT. The variable domain in full, completed from reference TRBV5-1 and TRBJ1-4, reads KAGVTQTPRYLIKTRGQQVTLSCSPISGHRSVSWYQQTPGQGLQFLFEYFSETQRNKGNFPGRFSGRQFSNSRSEMNVSTLELGDSALYLCASSFRATNEKLFFGSGTQLSVL.

The chain has TRBV7-9 and TRBJ2-1; TRBD2 matches at 7 bases. The V gene's germline CDR1 is SEHNR and CDR2 FQNEAQ (reference sequence). The V gene end was trimmed by 5 bases and the J gene end by 5 bases; junction bases not matched to a gene: 9. The CDR3 sequence is 15 residues long. The CDR3 loop is CASSAPGTTDNEQFF. In nucleotides, the CDR3 is TGTGCCAGCAGCGCCCCCGGGACTACCGACAATGAGCAGTTCTTC.

The chain carries TRBV6-6 and TRBJ1-5; D is ambiguous. The CDR3 extends over 15 amino acids. In germline, CDR1 is MNHNY, CDR2 SVGAGI (reference sequence). Trimming removed 6 bases at V and 4 bases at J, with 16 bases between. The CDR3 spells CASSPQYEWNQPQHF. Here the CDR3 DNA reads TGTGCCAGCAGCCCCCAATATGAGTGGAATCAGCCCCAGCATTTT.

This clone has just a few counts. This sequence joins TRBV18 and TRBJ2-5, with D tentatively TRBD2 (6 bases). With 4 bases removed from V and 5 bases from J, the gap between germline ends came to 14 bases. The length of the CDR3 is 14 residues. Germline assignment: CDR1 KGHSH and CDR2 LQKENI. CDR3 sequence (DNA): TGTGCCAGCTCACTTCAAGTGGGGAGGGAGACCCAGTACTTC. This sequence encodes CASSLQVGRETQYF.

This clone was counted a single time. The V gene is TRBV27, the J gene TRBJ2-1; TRBD1 matches at 7 bases. The CDR3 runs to 14 residues. Germline CDR1 and CDR2: MNHEY and SMNVEV (reference sequence). The ends lost 6 bases at V and 5 bases at J; junction bases unmatched: 7. CDR3 region: CASRWTGGDNEQFF. The CDR3 nucleotides read TGTGCCAGCAGATGGACAGGAGGTGACAATGAGCAGTTCTTC.

The CDR3 spells CASSQPGTSGGNEQFF. The CDR3 DNA is TGTGCCAGCTCACAACCCGGGACTAGCGGGGGGAATGAGCAGTTCTTC. This sequence joins TRBV18 and TRBJ2-1, with 15 nucleotides matching TRBD2. CDR1 and CDR2 from the germline V gene are KGHSH and LQKENI. CDR3 length equals 16 residues. Trimming removed 4 bases from V and 7 bases from J; junction bases left unmatched: 5.

This clone was picked up a small number of times. The CDR3 nucleotides read TGTGCCAGCAGCTTGGCGGTGAACACCGGGGAGCTGTTTTTT. This encodes CASSLAVNTGELFF. The chain is built from TRBV5-4 and TRBJ2-2; no clear D. Germline V lookup: CDR1 SGHNT, CDR2 YYREEE (reference sequence). V lost 0 bases to trimming and J lost 1 base, with 4 bases between them. The CDR3 has 14 residues.

The chain uses TRBV19 and TRBJ2-5, with 11 bases aligning to TRBD2. The CDR3 extends over 16 amino acids. The junction had 12 bases not matched to a gene; V was cut back by 7 bases and J by 5 bases. Per the germline V gene, CDR1 is LNHDA and CDR2 is SQIVND (reference sequence). The CDR3 bases are TGTGCCAGTACTAGCGGGGGGCCGACCCAGGGGGAGACCCAGTACTTC. Translation gives CASTSGGPTQGETQYF.

This rearrangement joins TRBV7-2 to TRBJ2-2; D gene ambiguous. In germline, CDR1 is SGHTA, CDR2 FQGNSA. The CDR3 consists of 14 residues. The V gene lost 5 bases and the J gene lost 7 bases, with 14 bases spanning the gap. In DNA, the CDR3 is TGTGCCAGCAGCCCTTCCTTATACGGCGGGGAGCTGTTTTTT. Translating it yields CASSPSLYGGELFF. Variable domain in full (rest from reference TRBV7-2 and TRBJ2-2): GAGVSQSPSNKVTEKGKDVELRCDPISGHTALYWYRQSLGQGLEFLIYFQGNSAPDKSGLPSDRFSAERTGGSVSTLTIQRTQQEDSAVYLCASSPSLYGGELFFGEGSRLTVL.